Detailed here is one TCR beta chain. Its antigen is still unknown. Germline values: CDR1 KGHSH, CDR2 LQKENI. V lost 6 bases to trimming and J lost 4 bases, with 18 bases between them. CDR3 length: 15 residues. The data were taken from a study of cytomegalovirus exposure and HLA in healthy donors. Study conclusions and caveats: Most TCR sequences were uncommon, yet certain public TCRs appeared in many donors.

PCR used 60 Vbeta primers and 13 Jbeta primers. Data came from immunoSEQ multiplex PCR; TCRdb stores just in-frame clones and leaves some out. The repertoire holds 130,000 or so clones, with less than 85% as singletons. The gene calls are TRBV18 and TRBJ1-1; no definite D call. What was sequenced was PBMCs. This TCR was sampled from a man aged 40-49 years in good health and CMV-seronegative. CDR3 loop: CASSDNIPGSTEAFF. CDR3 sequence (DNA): TGTGCCAGCTCGGATAATATACCAGGTTCCACTGAAGCTTTCTTT. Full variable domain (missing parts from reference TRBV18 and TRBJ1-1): NAGVMQNPRHLVRRRGQEARLRCSPMKGHSHVYWYRQLPEEGLKFMVYLQKENIIDESGMPKERFSAEFPKEGPSILRIQQVVRGDSAAYFCASSDNIPGSTEAFFGQGTRLTVV.